A single sample gave rise to the 31 T cell receptor beta chains below, sequenced in a study of T cell changes during pregnancy in multiple sclerosis. Generated by immunoSEQ multiplex PCR, the TCRdb table keeps only in-frame clones and is missing some. The sample comprises fewer than 65,000 clones, roughly nine tenths of which are singletons, and under 2.5% rests with the top ten. This specimen consisted of peripheral blood, obtained in the third trimester of pregnancy. The receptor source for this set is a female donor in good health, enrolled as a control in a pregnancy study.

The chain couples TRBV11-1 to TRBJ2-7; perhaps TRBD2 as D (6 bases). CDR3 length equals 14 residues. From germline, CDR1 is SGHAT and CDR2 FQDESV (reference sequence). Trimming left V 5 bases short and J 6 bases short, with 17 bases between. CDR3 sequence: CASSARLGRSEQYF. The CDR3 DNA sequence: TGTGCCAGCAGCGCCCGACTAGGACGGAGCGAGCAGTACTTC.

The chain couples TRBV13 to TRBJ1-1, with D maybe TRBD1 (6 bases). Trimming left V 4 bases short and J 8 bases short, with 11 bases between. The CDR3 loop spans 12 amino acids. Germline V gene data show CDR1 as PRHDT and CDR2 as FYEKMQ (reference sequence). The CDR3, as DNA: TGTGCCAGCAGCTCGGACAGTTCCGAAGCTTTCTTT. As protein: CASSSDSSEAFF.

V and J are TRBV10-3 and TRBJ2-7, with TRBD2 matching 10 bases. This CDR3 comprises 13 residues. J lost 7 bases, V lost 7 bases, and 7 bases had no gene match. Germline V lookup: CDR1 ENHRY, CDR2 SYGVKD. DNA for the CDR3: TGTGCCATCAAAAAGCGGGAGGGGGGTGAGCAGTACTTC. Its protein product is CAIKKREGGEQYF.

The rearrangement links TRBV27 to TRBJ1-2; TRBD1 agrees at 7 bases. The CDR3 contains 16 residues. V was pared by 1 base and J by 3 bases, with 8 bases of the junction left unmatched. Germline loops: CDR1 MNHEY, CDR2 SMNVEV (reference sequence). In DNA form, the CDR3 reads TGTGCCAGCAGTTTATGGGGCGACAGGGCGGACTATGGCTACACCTTC. It translates to CASSLWGDRADYGYTF.

The chain is built from TRBV6-1 and TRBJ2-2; 10 bases are shared with TRBD2. Germline CDR1 is MNHNS and CDR2 is SASEGT. CDR3 length: 17 amino acids. The J segment lost 1 base and the V segment lost 2 bases, leaving 4 bases of the junction unmatched. CDR3 sequence reads: CASSEIAGGMNTGELFF. Here the CDR3 DNA reads TGTGCCAGCAGTGAAATAGCGGGGGGAATGAACACCGGGGAGCTGTTTTTT.

The genes are TRBV9 and TRBJ2-3; TRBD2 matches 10 bases. The V gene end was trimmed by 0 bases and the J gene end by 3 bases; junction bases not matched to a gene: 10. The CDR3 spans 18 residues. The germline CDR1 and CDR2 sequences are SGDLS and YYNGEE. The CDR3 spells CASSVVASGSLVTDTQYF. CDR3 DNA: TGTGCCAGCAGCGTAGTTGCTAGCGGGAGTTTAGTGACAGATACGCAGTATTTT.

This clone was observed a few times. J is TRBJ2-2 and V is TRBV6-4; TRBD2 aligns across 10 bases. CDR3 length equals 14 residues. The germline gives CDR1 MRHNA, CDR2 SNTAGT. After removal of 4 bases from V and 4 bases from J, the junction contained 0 bases not matched to a gene. CDR3 amino acids: CASSASGGTGELFF. The CDR3 DNA sequence: TGTGCCAGCAGTGCTAGCGGGGGCACCGGGGAGCTGTTTTTT.

The rearrangement joins TRBV2 to TRBJ1-5; 8 nucleotides align to TRBD1. The germline CDR1 and CDR2 sequences are SNHLY and FYNNEI. There are 16 residues in the CDR3. J was trimmed by 7 bases and V by 6 bases; bases with no gene match: 14. CDR3 sequence: CASRDTLDRVKQPQHF. CDR3 DNA sequence: TGTGCCAGCAGGGATACGCTGGACAGGGTCAAACAGCCCCAGCATTTT.

CDR3 residues: CASSPRDRYNEQFF. The CDR3 DNA reads TGTGCCAGCAGTCCCCGGGACAGGTACAATGAGCAGTTCTTC. This chain joins TRBV27 and TRBJ2-1, with 8 nucleotides matching TRBD1. The trim removed 5 bases at V and 4 bases at J, leaving 4 bases unmatched. The CDR3 is made up of 14 amino acids. Germline CDR1 and CDR2: MNHEY and SMNVEV (reference sequence).

The rearrangement joins TRBV28 to TRBJ1-1; D possibly corresponds to TRBD1 (6 bases). Trimming took off 8 bases at V and 4 bases at J, with 14 bases between the two ends. CDR3 length: 13 residues. Germline V gene data show CDR1 as MDHEN and CDR2 as SYDVKM. The chain's CDR3 is CASSRGGPTEAFF. Written as DNA, the CDR3 is TGTGCCAGCTCCCGGGGGGGGCCCACTGAAGCTTTCTTT.

This chain connects TRBV4-1 to TRBJ1-1; 7 positions match TRBD1. The CDR3 is 16 amino acids. Germline assignment: CDR1 MGHRA and CDR2 YSYEKL. J was trimmed by 0 bases and V by 6 bases; bases with no gene match: 10. CDR3 coding DNA: TGCGCCAGCAGACCTCAGGAGGGGGCATTGAACACTGAAGCTTTCTTT. It encodes CASRPQEGALNTEAFF.

The J gene is TRBJ2-3, the V gene TRBV5-6; D is uncertain. This CDR3 is 12 amino acids long. Germline V gene lookup returns CDR1 SGHDT and CDR2 YYEEEE. The V gene lost 4 bases and the J gene lost 0 bases, with 3 bases spanning the gap. Written as DNA, the CDR3 is TGTGCCAGCAGCCTAAGCACAGATACGCAGTATTTT. Translating gives CASSLSTDTQYF.

The count of this clone is one. The gene calls are TRBV11-2 and TRBJ2-7; TRBD2 agrees at 8 bases. This CDR3 comprises 16 residues. CDR1 and CDR2 from the germline V gene are SGHAT and FQNNGV. V was clipped by 5 bases and J by 0 bases; unmatched bases: 9. CDR3 nucleotides: TGTGCCAGCAGCCCCCTAGCGGGTACCGGCTCCTACGAGCAGTACTTC. Encoded protein: CASSPLAGTGSYEQYF.

The chain couples TRBV6-1 to TRBJ2-6; D unresolved. The germline V gene has CDR1 MNHNS and CDR2 SASEGT. Trimming cost V 5 bases and J 0 bases, with 8 bases left between them. The CDR3 has 15 amino acids. The CDR3 sequence is CASSQQHSGANVLTF. CDR3 bases: TGTGCCAGCAGTCAACAGCACTCTGGGGCCAACGTCCTGACTTTC.

The chain recombines TRBV28 with TRBJ1-1; 9 bases map to TRBD1. Germline V gene sequence: CDR1 MDHEN, CDR2 SYDVKM. Trimming at V came to 5 bases and at J to 0 bases, leaving 7 bases not matched to a gene. This CDR3 spans 16 amino acids. CDR3 protein: CASSVGQGNLNTEAFF. In nucleotides, the CDR3 is TGTGCCAGCAGTGTAGGACAGGGGAATCTGAACACTGAAGCTTTCTTT.

This chain uses TRBV5-1 with TRBJ1-2; TRBD1 matches at 7 bases. This CDR3 is built from 15 residues. V was pared by 0 bases and J by 4 bases, with 6 bases of the junction left unmatched. The germline V gene encodes CDR1 SGHRS and CDR2 YFSETQ. The CDR3, as DNA: TGCGCCAGCAGCTTGGCTGCAGGGGGAGGCTATGGCTACACCTTC. Its translation is CASSLAAGGGYGYTF.

V and J are TRBV7-9 and TRBJ1-2; D not resolved. Germline V lookup: CDR1 SEHNR, CDR2 FQNEAQ (reference sequence). This CDR3 is 13 amino acids long. V lost 10 bases and J 4 bases, leaving 16 bases between the germline ends. This CDR3 reads CATLGKSGYGYTF. CDR3 DNA sequence: TGTGCCACCCTGGGTAAAAGCGGCTATGGCTACACCTTC.

The chain has TRBV6-4 and TRBJ2-1; maybe TRBD2 (6 bases). CDR3 length: 15 amino acids. Germline V gene lookup returns CDR1 MRHNA and CDR2 SNTAGT. Between the trimmed V and J ends, which lost 5 bases and 5 bases, there was a span of 16 bases. CDR3 in DNA: TGTGCCAGCAGTCCCCTTGGCGGGGAGAACAATGAGCAGTTCTTC. Translated: CASSPLGGENNEQFF.

The chain is built from TRBV15 and TRBJ2-2; 9 bases align to TRBD1. Germline V gene data show CDR1 as LNHNV and CDR2 as YYDKDF (reference sequence). The CDR3 extends over 16 amino acids. Trimming at V came to 2 bases and at J to 6 bases, leaving 7 bases not matched to a gene. In DNA form, the CDR3 reads TGTGCCACCAGCAGAACCCGGGACAGGGATGCCGGGGAGCTGTTTTTT. It is translated as CATSRTRDRDAGELFF.

The chain joins TRBV9 to TRBJ1-1; the match to TRBD1 covers 7 bases. With 3 bases clipped from V and 2 bases from J, the junction kept 7 bases outside the gene matches. In germline, CDR1 is SGDLS, CDR2 YYNGEE. The CDR3 is 15 amino acids. CDR3 in amino acids: CASSARTGENTEAFF. The CDR3 DNA follows: TGTGCCAGCAGCGCGCGGACAGGTGAAAACACTGAAGCTTTCTTT.

This clone was seen just once. The chain employs TRBV5-1 and TRBJ2-1; D is perhaps TRBD2 (5 bases). The V gene's germline CDR1 is SGHRS and CDR2 YFSETQ. Trimming stripped 0 bases from V and 0 bases from J, with 7 bases between. The CDR3 totals 15 residues. CDR3 region: CASSLVGSSYNEQFF. The CDR3 DNA reads TGCGCCAGCAGCTTGGTAGGGAGCTCCTACAATGAGCAGTTCTTC.

The genes are TRBV5-1 and TRBJ1-4; D is uncertain. Germline assignment: CDR1 SGHRS and CDR2 YFSETQ. Trimming removed 0 bases at V and 2 bases at J, with 11 bases between. The CDR3 totals 16 residues. In nucleotides, the CDR3 is TGCGCCAGCAGCTTGGGTGTCAGGCCCACTAATGAAAAACTGTTTTTT. Amino acids: CASSLGVRPTNEKLFF.

CDR3 nucleotides: TGTGCCAGCAGTGAAGCGTCAGTGTACACCATATATTTT. It encodes CASSEASVYTIYF. The V and J genes are TRBV6-1 and TRBJ1-3; the D is unclear. V was cut by 0 bases and J by 8 bases, with 8 bases left in between. This CDR3 is 13 amino acids long. Germline CDR1 reads MNHNS; CDR2 reads SASEGT.

DNA of the CDR3: TGTGCCAGCAGTCCGGGGGACAGGACCTACGAGCAGTACTTC. This gives the protein CASSPGDRTYEQYF. The chain has TRBV27 and TRBJ2-7; TRBD1 matches at 8 bases. The V segment lost 5 bases and the J segment 2 bases; nucleotides outside the gene matches: 5. Germline CDR1 and CDR2: MNHEY and SMNVEV (reference sequence). CDR3 length: 14 residues.

This chain joins TRBV6-5 and TRBJ2-7, with TRBD1 matching 8 bases. V shed 0 bases and J 0 bases; nucleotides not matched to a gene: 4. In germline, CDR1 is MNHEY, CDR2 SVGAGI. The CDR3 covers 16 residues. Here the CDR3 DNA reads TGTGCCAGCAGTTACTCCTCAACAGGGGGCTCCTACGAGCAGTACTTC. Amino acids: CASSYSSTGGSYEQYF.

The V gene is TRBV9, the J gene TRBJ2-4; 9 nucleotides match TRBD2. Trimming removed 4 bases from V and 2 bases from J; junction bases left unmatched: 7. Germline V gives CDR1 SGDLS, CDR2 YYNGEE. This CDR3 is built from 16 residues. Here the CDR3 DNA reads TGTGCCAGCAGCACCCTTAGCGGGAGTACCAAAAACATTCAGTACTTC. Its protein is CASSTLSGSTKNIQYF.

The rearrangement joins TRBV18 to TRBJ2-1, with 11 bases lining up with TRBD2. Germline assignment: CDR1 KGHSH and CDR2 LQKENI. The J segment lost 8 bases and the V segment lost 5 bases, leaving 11 bases of the junction unmatched. This CDR3 contains 16 residues. CDR3 coding DNA: TGTGCCAGCTCAAAAATAGCGGGAGGGGTCGACGATGAGCAGTTCTTC. It codes for CASSKIAGGVDDEQFF.

This sequence joins TRBV7-8 and TRBJ2-7; possibly TRBD2 for D (6 bases). Germline V gives CDR1 SGHVS, CDR2 FQNEAQ. CDR3 size: 14 residues. Trimming took 5 bases from V and 5 from J, leaving 16 bases between them. CDR3 loop: CASSRLVKVHEQYF. The CDR3 DNA sequence: TGTGCCAGCAGCCGACTAGTGAAGGTCCACGAGCAGTACTTC.

The chain employs TRBV6-6 and TRBJ2-7, with TRBD2 matching over 9 bases. V lost 0 bases and J lost 6; bases outside the gene matches: 9. The CDR3 contains 16 residues. Germline CDR1 and CDR2: MNHNY and SVGAGI (reference sequence). Here the CDR3 reads CASSYSGGGGGVEQYF. The CDR3 coding sequence is TGTGCCAGCAGTTACTCCGGCGGGGGGGGAGGGGTCGAGCAGTACTTC.

The chain links TRBV28 to TRBJ1-4; perhaps TRBD1 as D (5 bases). Germline V lookup: CDR1 MDHEN, CDR2 SYDVKM. The length of the CDR3 is 12 residues. Deletions cut 5 bases from V and 6 bases from J, with 7 bases between. The CDR3 reads CASSRGYEKLFF. Here the CDR3 DNA reads TGTGCCAGCAGTCGGGGGTATGAAAAACTGTTTTTT.

V gene TRBV5-4 combines with J gene TRBJ2-5; 11 bases line up with TRBD2. This CDR3 has 17 amino acids. Germline V gene sequence: CDR1 SGHNT, CDR2 YYREEE (reference sequence). The V and J ends lost 4 bases and 3 bases, in that order; junction bases with no gene match: 11. The CDR3 loop is CASSQDMELAGEETQYF. Written as DNA, the CDR3 is TGTGCCAGCAGCCAAGATATGGAACTAGCGGGGGAAGAGACCCAGTACTTC.